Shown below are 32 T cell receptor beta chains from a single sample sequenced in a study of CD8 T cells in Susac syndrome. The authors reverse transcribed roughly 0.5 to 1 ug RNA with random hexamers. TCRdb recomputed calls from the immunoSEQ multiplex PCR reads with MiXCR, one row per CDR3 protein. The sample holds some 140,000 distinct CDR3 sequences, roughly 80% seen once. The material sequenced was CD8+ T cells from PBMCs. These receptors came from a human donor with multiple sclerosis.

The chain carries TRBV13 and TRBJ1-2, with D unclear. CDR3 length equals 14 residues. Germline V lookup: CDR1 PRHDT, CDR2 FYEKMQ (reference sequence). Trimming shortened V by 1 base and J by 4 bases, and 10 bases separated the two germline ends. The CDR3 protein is CASSLEALGYGYTF. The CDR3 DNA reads TGTGCCAGCAGCTTAGAGGCGTTAGGCTATGGCTACACCTTC.

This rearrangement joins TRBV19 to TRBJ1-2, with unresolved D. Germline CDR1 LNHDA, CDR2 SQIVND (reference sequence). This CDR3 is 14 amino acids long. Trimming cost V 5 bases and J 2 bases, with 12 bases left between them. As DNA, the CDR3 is TGTGCCAGTAGTGGTGACGGTTACAACTATGGCTACACCTTC. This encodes CASSGDGYNYGYTF.

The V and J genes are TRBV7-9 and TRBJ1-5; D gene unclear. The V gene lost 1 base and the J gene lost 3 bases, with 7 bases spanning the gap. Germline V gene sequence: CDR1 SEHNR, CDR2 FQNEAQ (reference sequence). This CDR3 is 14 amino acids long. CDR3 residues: CASSLDGNNQPQHF. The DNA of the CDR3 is TGTGCCAGCAGCTTAGACGGAAACAATCAGCCCCAGCATTTT. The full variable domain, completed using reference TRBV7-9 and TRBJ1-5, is DTGVSQNPRHKITKRGQNVTFRCDPISEHNRLYWYRQTLGQGPEFLTYFQNEAQLEKSRLLSDRFSAERPKGSFSTLEIQRTEQGDSAMYLCASSLDGNNQPQHFGDGTRLSIL.

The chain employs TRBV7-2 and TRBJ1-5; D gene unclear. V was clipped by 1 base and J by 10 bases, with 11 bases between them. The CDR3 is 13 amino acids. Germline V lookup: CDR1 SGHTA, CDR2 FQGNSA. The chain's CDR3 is CASSLEGRNPQHF. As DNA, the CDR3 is TGTGCCAGCAGCTTAGAGGGCAGAAACCCCCAGCATTTT.

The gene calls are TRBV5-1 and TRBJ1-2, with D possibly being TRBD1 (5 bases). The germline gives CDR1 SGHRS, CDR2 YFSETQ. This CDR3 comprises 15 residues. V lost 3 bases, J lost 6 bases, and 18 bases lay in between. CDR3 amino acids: CASSWEGGVGHGYTF. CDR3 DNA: TGCGCCAGCAGCTGGGAAGGAGGGGTAGGCCATGGCTACACCTTC.

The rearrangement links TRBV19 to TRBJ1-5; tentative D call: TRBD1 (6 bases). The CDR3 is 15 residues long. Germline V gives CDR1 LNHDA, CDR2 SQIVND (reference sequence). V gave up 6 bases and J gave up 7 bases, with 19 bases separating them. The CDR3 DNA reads TGTGCCAGTAGCCCGGCTCAAGGGGGGAACCAGCCCCAGCATTTT. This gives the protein CASSPAQGGNQPQHF.

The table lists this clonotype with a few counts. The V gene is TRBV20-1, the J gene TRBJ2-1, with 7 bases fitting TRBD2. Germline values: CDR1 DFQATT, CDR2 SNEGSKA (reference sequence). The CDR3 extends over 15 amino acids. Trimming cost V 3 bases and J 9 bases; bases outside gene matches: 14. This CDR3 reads CSASPTRGGWVEQFF. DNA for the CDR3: TGCAGTGCTAGTCCCACTCGCGGGGGTTGGGTTGAGCAGTTCTTC.

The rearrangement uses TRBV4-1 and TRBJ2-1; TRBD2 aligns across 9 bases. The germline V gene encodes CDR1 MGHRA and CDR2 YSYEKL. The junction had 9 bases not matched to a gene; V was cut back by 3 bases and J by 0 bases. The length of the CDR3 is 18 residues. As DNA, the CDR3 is TGCGCCAGCAGCCAGGCCCCCCCAGCGGGAGGCTCCTACAATGAGCAGTTCTTC. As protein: CASSQAPPAGGSYNEQFF.

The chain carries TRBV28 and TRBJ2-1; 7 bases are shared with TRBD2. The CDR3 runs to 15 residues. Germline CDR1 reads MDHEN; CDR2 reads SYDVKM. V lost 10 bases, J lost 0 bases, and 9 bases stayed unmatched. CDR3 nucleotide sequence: TGTGCCACCCGGGACTACCTCAGCTCCTACAATGAGCAGTTCTTC. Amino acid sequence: CATRDYLSSYNEQFF.

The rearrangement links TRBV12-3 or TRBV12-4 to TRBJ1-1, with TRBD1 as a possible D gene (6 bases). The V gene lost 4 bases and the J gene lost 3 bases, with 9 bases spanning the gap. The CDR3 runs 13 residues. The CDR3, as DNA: TGTGCCAGCAGTTCCGAGGGGGACACTGAAGCTTTCTTT. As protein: CASSSEGDTEAFF.

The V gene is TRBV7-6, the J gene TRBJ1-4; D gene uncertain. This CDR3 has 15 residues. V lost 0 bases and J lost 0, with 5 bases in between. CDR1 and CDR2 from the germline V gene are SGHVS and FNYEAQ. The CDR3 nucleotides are TGTGCCAGCAGCTTAGCTTCTACAACTAATGAAAAACTGTTTTTT. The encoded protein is CASSLASTTNEKLFF. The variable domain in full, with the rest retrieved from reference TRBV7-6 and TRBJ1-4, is GAGVSQSPRYKVTKRGQDVALRCDPISGHVSLYWYRQALGQGPEFLTYFNYEAQQDKSGLPNDRFSAERPEGSISTLTIQRTEQRDSAMYRCASSLASTTNEKLFFGSGTQLSVL.

The CDR3 coding sequence is TGTGCCAGCAGCCCCGGGACAGGGGACACCGGGGAGCTGTTTTTT. It is translated as CASSPGTGDTGELFF. This sequence joins TRBV5-5 and TRBJ2-2; 10 nucleotides match TRBD1. The CDR3 is 15 residues long. Germline V gives CDR1 SGHKS, CDR2 YYEKEE (reference sequence). V was pared by 4 bases and J by 3 bases, with 3 bases of the junction left unmatched.

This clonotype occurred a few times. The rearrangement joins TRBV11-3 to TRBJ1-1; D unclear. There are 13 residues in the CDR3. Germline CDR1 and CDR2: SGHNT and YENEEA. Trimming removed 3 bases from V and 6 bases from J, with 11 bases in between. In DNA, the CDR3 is TGTGCCAGCAGCTTCGGGGAGTCAGCTGAAGCTTTCTTT. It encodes CASSFGESAEAFF. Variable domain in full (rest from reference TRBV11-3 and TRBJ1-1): EAGVVQSPRYKIIEKKQPVAFWCNPISGHNTLYWYLQNLGQGPELLIRYENEEAVDDSQLPKDRFSAERLKGVDSTLKIQPAELGDSAVYLCASSFGESAEAFFGQGTRLTVV.

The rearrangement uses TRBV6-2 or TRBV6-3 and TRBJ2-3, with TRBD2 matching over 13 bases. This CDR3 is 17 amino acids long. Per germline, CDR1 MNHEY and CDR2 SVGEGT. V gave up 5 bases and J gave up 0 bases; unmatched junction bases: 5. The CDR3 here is CASSGLAGDPSTDTQYF. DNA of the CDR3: TGTGCCAGCAGTGGACTAGCGGGGGACCCTAGCACAGATACGCAGTATTTT.

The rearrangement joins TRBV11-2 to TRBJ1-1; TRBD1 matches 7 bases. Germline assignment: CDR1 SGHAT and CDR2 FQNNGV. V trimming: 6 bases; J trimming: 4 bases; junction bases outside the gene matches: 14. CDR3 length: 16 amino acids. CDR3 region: CASSVRQGGLATEAFF. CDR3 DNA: TGTGCCAGCAGTGTACGACAGGGCGGGTTAGCCACTGAAGCTTTCTTT.

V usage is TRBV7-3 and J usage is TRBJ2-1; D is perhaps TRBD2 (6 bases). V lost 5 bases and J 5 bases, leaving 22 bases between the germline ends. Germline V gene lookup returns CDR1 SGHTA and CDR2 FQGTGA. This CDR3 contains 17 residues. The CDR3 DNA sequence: TGTGCCAGCAGCGACGTCGGTAGCGGAGGGGAGAACAATGAGCAGTTCTTC. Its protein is CASSDVGSGGENNEQFF.

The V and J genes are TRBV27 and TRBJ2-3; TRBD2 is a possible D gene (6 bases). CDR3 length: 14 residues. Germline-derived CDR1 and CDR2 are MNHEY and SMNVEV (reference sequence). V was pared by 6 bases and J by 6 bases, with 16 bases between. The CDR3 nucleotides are TGTGCCAGCAGCCGTGGGGGGTACGCCGATACGCAGTATTTT. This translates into CASSRGGYADTQYF.

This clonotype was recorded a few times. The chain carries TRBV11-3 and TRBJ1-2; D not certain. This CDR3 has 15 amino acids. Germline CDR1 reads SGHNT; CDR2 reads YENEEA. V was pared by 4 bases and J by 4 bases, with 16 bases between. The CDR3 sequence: CASSSPESYVYGYTF. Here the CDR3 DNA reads TGTGCCAGCAGCTCCCCAGAAAGTTATGTCTATGGCTACACCTTC.

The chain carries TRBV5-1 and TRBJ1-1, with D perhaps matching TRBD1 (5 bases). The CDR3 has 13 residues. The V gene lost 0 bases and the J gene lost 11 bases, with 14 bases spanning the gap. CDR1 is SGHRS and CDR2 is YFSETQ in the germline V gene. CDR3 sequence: CASSLDLRGEAFF. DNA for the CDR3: TGCGCCAGCAGCTTGGATCTCCGAGGGGAGGCTTTCTTT.

The CDR3 DNA reads TGCAGCGTTGAAGATGGGTTGGCTTACACAGATACGCAGTATTTT. Translation gives CSVEDGLAYTDTQYF. The chain links TRBV29-1 to TRBJ2-3; unclear D gene. Trimming shortened V by 0 bases and J by 2 bases, and 12 bases separated the two germline ends. The germline V gene has CDR1 SQVTM and CDR2 ANQGSEA. The CDR3 runs 15 residues.

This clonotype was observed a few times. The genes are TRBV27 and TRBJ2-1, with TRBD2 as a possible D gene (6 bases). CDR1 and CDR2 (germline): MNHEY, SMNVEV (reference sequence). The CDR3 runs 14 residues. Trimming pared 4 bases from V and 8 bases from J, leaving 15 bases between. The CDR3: CASSSGLDLHEQFF. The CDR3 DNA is TGTGCCAGCAGTTCGGGACTCGACCTCCATGAGCAGTTCTTC.

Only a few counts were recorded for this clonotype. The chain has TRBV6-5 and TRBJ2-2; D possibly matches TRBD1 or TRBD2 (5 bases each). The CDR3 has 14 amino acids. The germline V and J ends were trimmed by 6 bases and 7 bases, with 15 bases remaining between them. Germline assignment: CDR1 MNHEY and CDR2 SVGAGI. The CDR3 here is CASSSQGDLGELFF. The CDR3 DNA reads TGTGCCAGCAGCTCCCAGGGAGATCTCGGGGAGCTGTTTTTT.

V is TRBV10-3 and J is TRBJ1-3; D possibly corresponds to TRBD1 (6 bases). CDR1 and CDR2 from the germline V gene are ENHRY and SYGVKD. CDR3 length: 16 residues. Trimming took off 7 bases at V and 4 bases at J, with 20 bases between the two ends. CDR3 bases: TGTGCCATCAAGCCCTTGGACAGAGAGGCCGGAAACACCATATATTTT. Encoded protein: CAIKPLDREAGNTIYF.

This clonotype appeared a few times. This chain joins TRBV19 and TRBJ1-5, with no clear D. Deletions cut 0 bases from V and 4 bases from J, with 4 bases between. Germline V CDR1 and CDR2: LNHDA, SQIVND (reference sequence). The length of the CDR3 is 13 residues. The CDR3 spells CASSIDLNQPQHF. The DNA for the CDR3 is TGTGCCAGTAGTATAGATCTTAATCAGCCCCAGCATTTT. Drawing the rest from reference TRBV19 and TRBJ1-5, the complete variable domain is DGGITQSPKYLFRKEGQNVTLSCEQNLNHDAMYWYRQDPGQGLRLIYYSQIVNDFQKGDIAEGYSVSREKKESFPLTVTSAQKNPTAFYLCASSIDLNQPQHFGDGTRLSIL.

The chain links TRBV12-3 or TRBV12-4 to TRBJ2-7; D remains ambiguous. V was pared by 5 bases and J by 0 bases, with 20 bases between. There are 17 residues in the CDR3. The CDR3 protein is CASSLDLKEENSYEQYF. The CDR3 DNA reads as TGTGCCAGCAGTCTGGACCTAAAAGAGGAGAACTCCTACGAGCAGTACTTC.

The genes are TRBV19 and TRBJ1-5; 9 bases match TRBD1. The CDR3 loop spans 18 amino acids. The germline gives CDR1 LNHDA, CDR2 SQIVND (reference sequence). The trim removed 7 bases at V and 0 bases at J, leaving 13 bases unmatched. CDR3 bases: TGTGCCAGTACCCCGACGGGACAGGGATCGTATAGCAATCAGCCCCAGCATTTT. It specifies CASTPTGQGSYSNQPQHF.

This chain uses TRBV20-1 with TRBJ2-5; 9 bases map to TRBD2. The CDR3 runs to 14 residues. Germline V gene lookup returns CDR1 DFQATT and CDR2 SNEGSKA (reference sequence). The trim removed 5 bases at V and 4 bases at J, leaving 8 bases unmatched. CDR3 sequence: CSAHLRGGGETQYF. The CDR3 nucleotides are TGCAGTGCTCATTTGCGGGGGGGCGGAGAGACCCAGTACTTC.

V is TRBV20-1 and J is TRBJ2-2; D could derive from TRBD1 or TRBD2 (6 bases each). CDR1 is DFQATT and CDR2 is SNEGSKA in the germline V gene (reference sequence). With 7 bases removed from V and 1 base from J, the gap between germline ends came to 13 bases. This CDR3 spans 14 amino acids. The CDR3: CSVRGTLNTGELFF. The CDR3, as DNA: TGCAGTGTTAGGGGGACTTTGAACACCGGGGAGCTGTTTTTT.

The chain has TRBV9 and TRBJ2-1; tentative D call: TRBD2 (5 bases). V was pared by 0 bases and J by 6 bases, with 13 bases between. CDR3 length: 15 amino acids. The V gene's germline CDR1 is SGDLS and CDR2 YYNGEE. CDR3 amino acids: CASSVVGSPANEQFF. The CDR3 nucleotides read TGTGCCAGCAGCGTAGTAGGGAGTCCGGCCAATGAGCAGTTCTTC.

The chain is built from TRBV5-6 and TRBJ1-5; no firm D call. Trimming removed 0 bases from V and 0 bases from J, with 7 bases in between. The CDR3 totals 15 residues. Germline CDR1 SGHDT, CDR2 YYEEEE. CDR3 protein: CASSLARDSNQPQHF. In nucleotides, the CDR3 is TGTGCCAGCAGCTTGGCCAGAGATAGCAATCAGCCCCAGCATTTT.

The CDR3 is CATSEGSPAYTDTQYF. DNA for the CDR3: TGTGCCACCAGTGAGGGATCGCCAGCTTACACAGATACGCAGTATTTT. The gene calls are TRBV24-1 and TRBJ2-3, with no clear D. There are 16 residues in the CDR3. Trimming removed 4 bases at V and 2 bases at J, with 15 bases between. Germline loops: CDR1 KGHDR, CDR2 SFDVKD.

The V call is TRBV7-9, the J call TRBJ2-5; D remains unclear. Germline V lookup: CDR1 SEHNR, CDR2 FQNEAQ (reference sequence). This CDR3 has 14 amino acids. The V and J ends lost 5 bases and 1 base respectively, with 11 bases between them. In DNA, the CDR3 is TGTGCCAGCAGCCCCCCCATTGGCCAAGAGACCCAGTACTTC. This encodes CASSPPIGQETQYF.